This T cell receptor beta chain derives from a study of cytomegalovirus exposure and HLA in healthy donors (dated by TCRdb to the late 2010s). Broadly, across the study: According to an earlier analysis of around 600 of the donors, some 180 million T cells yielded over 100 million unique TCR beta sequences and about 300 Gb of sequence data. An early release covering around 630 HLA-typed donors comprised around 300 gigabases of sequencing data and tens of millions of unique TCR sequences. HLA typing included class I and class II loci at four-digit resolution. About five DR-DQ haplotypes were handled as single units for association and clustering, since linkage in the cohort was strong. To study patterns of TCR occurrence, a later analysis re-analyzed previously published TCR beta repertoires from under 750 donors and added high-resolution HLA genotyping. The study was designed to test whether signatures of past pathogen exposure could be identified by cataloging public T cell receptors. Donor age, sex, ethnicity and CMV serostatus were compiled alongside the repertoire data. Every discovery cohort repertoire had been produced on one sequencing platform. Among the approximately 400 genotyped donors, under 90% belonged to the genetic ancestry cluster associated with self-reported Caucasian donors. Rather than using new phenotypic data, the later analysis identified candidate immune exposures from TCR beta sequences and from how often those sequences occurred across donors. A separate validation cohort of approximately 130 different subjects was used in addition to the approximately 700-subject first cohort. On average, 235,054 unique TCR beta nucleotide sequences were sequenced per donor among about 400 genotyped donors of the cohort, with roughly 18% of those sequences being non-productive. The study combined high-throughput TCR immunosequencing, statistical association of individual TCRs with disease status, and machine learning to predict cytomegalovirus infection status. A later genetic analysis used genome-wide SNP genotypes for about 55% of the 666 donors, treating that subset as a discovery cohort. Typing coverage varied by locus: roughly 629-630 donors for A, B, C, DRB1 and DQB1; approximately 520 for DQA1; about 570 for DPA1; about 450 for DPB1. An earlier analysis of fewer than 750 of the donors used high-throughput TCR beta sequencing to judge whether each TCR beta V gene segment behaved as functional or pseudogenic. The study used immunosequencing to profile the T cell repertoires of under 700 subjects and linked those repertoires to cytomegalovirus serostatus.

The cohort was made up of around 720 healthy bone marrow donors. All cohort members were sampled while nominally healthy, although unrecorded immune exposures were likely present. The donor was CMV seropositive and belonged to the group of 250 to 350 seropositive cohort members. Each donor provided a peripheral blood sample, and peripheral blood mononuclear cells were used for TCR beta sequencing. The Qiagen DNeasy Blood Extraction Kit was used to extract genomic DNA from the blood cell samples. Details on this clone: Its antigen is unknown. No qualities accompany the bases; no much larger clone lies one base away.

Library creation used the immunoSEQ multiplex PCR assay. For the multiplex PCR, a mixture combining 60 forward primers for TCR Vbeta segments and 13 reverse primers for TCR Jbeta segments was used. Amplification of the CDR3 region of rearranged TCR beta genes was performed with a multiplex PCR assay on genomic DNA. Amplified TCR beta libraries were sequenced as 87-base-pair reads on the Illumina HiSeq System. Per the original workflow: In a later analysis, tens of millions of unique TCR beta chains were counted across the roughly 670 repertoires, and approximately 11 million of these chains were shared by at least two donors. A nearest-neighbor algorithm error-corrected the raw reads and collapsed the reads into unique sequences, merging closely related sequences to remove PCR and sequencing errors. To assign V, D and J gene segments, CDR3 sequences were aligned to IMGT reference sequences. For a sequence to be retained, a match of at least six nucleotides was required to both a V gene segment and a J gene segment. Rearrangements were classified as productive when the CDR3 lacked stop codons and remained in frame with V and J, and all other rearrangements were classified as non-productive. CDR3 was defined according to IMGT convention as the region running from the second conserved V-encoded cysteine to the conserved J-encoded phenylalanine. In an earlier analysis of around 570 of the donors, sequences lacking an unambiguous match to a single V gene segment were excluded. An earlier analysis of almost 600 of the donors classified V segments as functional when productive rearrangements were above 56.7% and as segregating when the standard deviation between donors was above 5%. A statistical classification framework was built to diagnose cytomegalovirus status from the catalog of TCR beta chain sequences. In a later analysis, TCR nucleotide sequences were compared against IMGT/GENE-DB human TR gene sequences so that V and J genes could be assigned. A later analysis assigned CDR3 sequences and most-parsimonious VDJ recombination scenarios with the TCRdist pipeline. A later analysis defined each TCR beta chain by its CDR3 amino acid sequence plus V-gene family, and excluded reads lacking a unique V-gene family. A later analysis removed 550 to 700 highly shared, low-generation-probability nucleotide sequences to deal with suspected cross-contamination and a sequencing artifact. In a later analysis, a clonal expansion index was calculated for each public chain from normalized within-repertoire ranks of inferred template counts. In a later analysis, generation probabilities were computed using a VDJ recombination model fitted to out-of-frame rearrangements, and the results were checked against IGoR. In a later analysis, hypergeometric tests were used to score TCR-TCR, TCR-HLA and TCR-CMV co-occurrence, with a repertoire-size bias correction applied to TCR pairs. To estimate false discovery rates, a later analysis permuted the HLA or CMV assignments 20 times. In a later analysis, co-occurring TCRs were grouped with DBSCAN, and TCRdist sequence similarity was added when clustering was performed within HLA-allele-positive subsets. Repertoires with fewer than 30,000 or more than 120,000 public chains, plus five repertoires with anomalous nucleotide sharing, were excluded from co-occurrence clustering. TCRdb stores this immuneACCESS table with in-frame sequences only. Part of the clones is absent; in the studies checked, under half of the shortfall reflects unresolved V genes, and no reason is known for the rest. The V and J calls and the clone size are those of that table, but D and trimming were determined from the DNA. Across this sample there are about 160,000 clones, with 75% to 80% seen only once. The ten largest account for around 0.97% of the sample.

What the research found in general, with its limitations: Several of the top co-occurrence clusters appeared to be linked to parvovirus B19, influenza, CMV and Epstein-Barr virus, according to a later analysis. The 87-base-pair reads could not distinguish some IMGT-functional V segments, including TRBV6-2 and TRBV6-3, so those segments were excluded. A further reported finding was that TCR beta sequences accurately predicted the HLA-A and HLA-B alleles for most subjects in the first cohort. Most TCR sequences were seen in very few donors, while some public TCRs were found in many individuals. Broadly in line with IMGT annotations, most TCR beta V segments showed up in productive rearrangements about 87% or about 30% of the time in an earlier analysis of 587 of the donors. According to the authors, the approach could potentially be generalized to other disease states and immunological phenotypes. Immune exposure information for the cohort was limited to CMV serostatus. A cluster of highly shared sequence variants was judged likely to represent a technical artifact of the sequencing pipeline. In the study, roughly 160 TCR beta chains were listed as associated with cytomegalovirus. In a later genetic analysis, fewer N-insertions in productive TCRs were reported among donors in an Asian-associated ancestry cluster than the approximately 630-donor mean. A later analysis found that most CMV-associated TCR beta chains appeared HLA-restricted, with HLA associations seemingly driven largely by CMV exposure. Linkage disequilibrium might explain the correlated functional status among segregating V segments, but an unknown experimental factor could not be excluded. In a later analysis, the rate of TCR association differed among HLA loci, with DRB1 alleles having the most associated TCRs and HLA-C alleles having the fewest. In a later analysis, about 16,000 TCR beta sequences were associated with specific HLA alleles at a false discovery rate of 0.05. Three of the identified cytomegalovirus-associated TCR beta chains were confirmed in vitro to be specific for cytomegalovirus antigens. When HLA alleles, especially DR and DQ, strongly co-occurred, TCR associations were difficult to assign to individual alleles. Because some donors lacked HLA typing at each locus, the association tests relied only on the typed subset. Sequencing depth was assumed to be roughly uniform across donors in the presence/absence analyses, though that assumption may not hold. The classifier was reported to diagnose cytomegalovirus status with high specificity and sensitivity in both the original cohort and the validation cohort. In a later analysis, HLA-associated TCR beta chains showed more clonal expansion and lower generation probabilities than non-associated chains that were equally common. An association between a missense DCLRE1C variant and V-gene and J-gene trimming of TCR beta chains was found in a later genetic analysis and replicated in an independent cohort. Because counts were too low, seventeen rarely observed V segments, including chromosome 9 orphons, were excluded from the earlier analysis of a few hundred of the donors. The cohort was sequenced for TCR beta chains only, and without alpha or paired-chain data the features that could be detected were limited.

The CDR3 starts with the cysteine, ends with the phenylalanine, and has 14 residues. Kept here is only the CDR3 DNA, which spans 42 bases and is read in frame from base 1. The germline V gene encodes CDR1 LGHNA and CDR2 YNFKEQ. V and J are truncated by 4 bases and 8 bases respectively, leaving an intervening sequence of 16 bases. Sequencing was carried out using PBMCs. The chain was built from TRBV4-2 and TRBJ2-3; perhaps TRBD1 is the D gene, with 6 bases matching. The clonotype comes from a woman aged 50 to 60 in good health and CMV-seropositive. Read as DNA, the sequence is TGTGCCAGCAGCCCGGGACAAGGGTCCCGTACGCAGTATTTT. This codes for CASSPGQGSRTQYF.